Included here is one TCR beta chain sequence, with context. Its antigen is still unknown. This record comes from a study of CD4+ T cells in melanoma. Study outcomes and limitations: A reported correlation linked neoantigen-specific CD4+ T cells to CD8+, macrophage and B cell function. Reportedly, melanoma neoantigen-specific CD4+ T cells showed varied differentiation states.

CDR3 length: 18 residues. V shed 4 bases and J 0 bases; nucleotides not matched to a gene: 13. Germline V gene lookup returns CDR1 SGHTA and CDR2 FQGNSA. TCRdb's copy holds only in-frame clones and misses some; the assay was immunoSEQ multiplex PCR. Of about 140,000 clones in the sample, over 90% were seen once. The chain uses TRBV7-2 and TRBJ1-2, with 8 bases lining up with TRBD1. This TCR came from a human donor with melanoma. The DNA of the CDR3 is TGTGCCAGCAGCTCTTCCCTCGACAGGGGTTGGGCTAACTATGGCTACACCTTC. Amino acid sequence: CASSSSLDRGWANYGYTF.